This TCR beta chain was captured in a study of beta chain features in type 1 diabetes. At the level of the study: What patients shared with healthy donors was a similar profile of age, gender and cell yields. Notes on the study in general: People with Type 1 diabetes carried modestly yet significantly shorter TCRB CDR3s in all four CD4+ subsets.

All of the isolated RNA was reverse transcribed, so expressed TCRB transcripts were sequenced. The repertoire was sequenced with immunoSEQ multiplex PCR; TCRdb's copy has only in-frame clones and lacks some. The sample holds 12,000 to 15,000 clones; approximately 69% are singletons and the top ten take about 0.6%. Populations obtained by sorting all exceeded 95% purity. The CDR3 is 14 residues long. The J segment lost 6 bases and the V segment lost 4 bases, leaving 9 bases of the junction unmatched. CDR1 is LNHDA and CDR2 is SQIVND in the germline V gene (reference sequence). A remark on this clone: Its specificity is unknown.

Sequences were obtained from stem cell memory CD4+ T cells from blood. This clonotype originated in a woman between 18 and 29 years old with type 1 diabetes. V gene TRBV19 combines with J gene TRBJ2-7; 7 bases line up with TRBD1. This CDR3 reads CASSTRQGRAEQYF. CDR3 coding DNA: TGTGCCAGTAGTACAAGACAGGGTAGGGCCGAGCAGTACTTC.